This TCR beta chain was sequenced in a study of CXCR3-negative and CXCR3-positive naive CD8 T cells (dated by TCRdb to between 2019 and 2020). Study-wide context: Some 150 million TRB reads were obtained in total, roughly 1.5 +/- 0.3 million reads per library. Diversity and physicochemical repertoire analyses covered about a dozen donors pooled from two independent experiments. For the TRBV-TRBJ cluster analysis, the naive subsets came from a handful of donors, while the memory cells came from 3 donors. On the study overall, not on this receptor specifically: Similar TRBV-TRBJ usage was shown by naive CXCR3-negative and CXCR3-positive cells from the same donor, whereas distinct patterns were shown by memory cells. Because surface CD5, which is linked to self-reactivity in mice, was comparable between the naive subsets, TCR interaction strength was also inferred from the physicochemical properties of TRB CDR3s. Compared with CXCR3-negative naive cells, CXCR3-positive naive cells had TRB CDR3s with higher hydrophobicity (lower Kidera factor 4), lower energy, and higher strength and volume indices. Both naive subsets had comparably high repertoire diversity, while memory CD8+ T cells had much lower repertoire diversity. CXCR3 expression partially decreased after cryopreservation, so most assays used freshly isolated PBMCs.

For every CD8+ T cell subset, 300,000 cells were flow-sorted straight into RLT lysis buffer, and each subset was sorted in triplicate. To exclude memory contaminants, naive CD8+ T cells were stringently defined as CD45RO-CCR7+CD27+CD95-. Peripheral blood mononuclear cells were isolated from buffy coats by standard density gradient centrifugation. A FACSAria III was used to flow-sort naive CXCR3-negative and CXCR3-positive CD8+ T cells. Total RNA was extracted from sorted cells with an RNeasy Mini Kit. As regards this clonotype: Its antigen is unknown.

Sequencing instrument: NextSeq 550. The Human TCR Profiling Kit (MiLaboratory) was used to make UMI-labeled 5' RACE TRB cDNA libraries. The full amount of extracted RNA was used for cDNA synthesis, and the full amount of resulting cDNA was used for PCR amplification. Libraries were prepared in parallel with an identical number of PCR cycles. On the authors' methods: MIGEC and MiXCR extracted about 53,000 +/- 10,000 unique UMI-labeled TRB cDNA molecules per library, requiring at least two reads per UMI. On average, each library contained approximately 40,000 +/- 10,000 functional in-frame TRB CDR3 nucleotide clonotypes without stop codons. After downsampling to 5000 UMI-labeled TRB molecules per sample, diversity metrics such as normalized Shannon-Wiener and Chao1 were calculated in VDJtools. Clonotype-size-weighted physicochemical properties of the central five CDR3 residues (interaction energy, strength, volume and Kidera factor 4) were computed in VDJtools. The reads, reprocessed by TCRdb, yield one row per CDR3 protein sequence and no DNA. In this record, the V and J calls reflect TCRdb's handling and not the investigators' own analysis. This specimen's table enumerates some 100,000 distinct CDR3 sequences. The top ten hold 0.35% to 0.4% of the sample.

The sequencing sample was made of naive CXCR3+ CD8+ T cells from blood. What the cell subset or site label conveys for this sample: CD45RO-CCR7+CD27+CD95- naive CD8+ T cells expressing CXCR3 (TNR3+). The TCR sequence derives from a human donor in good health. Some clones in this sample may be carry-over from other donors' samples.

The encoded CDR3 is CSAWTGGNIRYF. Here the chain combines TRBV29-1 and TRBJ2-4; TCRdb's D call of TRBD1 is untestable without DNA. The cysteine opens and the phenylalanine closes a CDR3 of 12 amino acids. The entry carries no DNA sequence. CDR1 and CDR2 are drawn from the germline V gene: SQVTM, ANQGSEA.